Below, 11 T cell receptor beta chains from the same sample are listed, as sequenced in a study of control samples from healthy donors and cancer patients. Profiled with immunoSEQ multiplex PCR; TCRdb holds only in-frame clones, not every one. The sample gives approximately 58,000 clones, around 87% of which show up once; roughly 13% is in the top ten. Sequences were obtained from PBMCs. These receptors all come from a woman in her fifties or sixties with lung cancer.

This clone was detected a few times. The gene calls are TRBV28 and TRBJ2-7; D is unresolved. The CDR3 is 14 residues long. The V gene's germline CDR1 is MDHEN and CDR2 SYDVKM. With 4 bases removed from V and 0 bases from J, the gap between germline ends came to 10 bases. CDR3 sequence reads: CASSWAYNSYEQYF. Written as DNA, the CDR3 is TGTGCCAGCAGTTGGGCCTACAACTCCTACGAGCAGTACTTC.

The chain uses TRBV5-8 and TRBJ1-1, with 7 nucleotides matching TRBD1. The CDR3 length is 16 residues. V shed 0 bases and J 1 base; nucleotides not matched to a gene: 6. Germline-derived CDR1 and CDR2 are SGHTS and YDEGEE. CDR3: CASSLDKGARNTEAFF. The CDR3 nucleotides are TGTGCCAGCAGCTTGGATAAGGGGGCGAGGAACACTGAAGCTTTCTTT.

This clone was recorded a few times. The V and J genes are TRBV5-1 and TRBJ2-7, with TRBD2 matching over 11 bases. Germline CDR1 reads SGHRS; CDR2 reads YFSETQ. The ends lost 3 bases at V and 3 bases at J; junction bases unmatched: 2. This CDR3 region has 14 residues. The DNA of the CDR3 is TGCGCCAGCAGCTCCGGGACTAGCGGCTACGAGCAGTACTTC. Protein sequence: CASSSGTSGYEQYF.

The chain links TRBV5-1 to TRBJ2-3, with D uncertain. This CDR3 contains 11 residues. V lost 4 bases to trimming and J lost 6 bases, with 6 bases between them. The V gene's germline CDR1 is SGHRS and CDR2 YFSETQ. CDR3 amino acids: CASSEQDTQYF. The DNA of the CDR3 is TGCGCCAGCAGCGAACAGGATACGCAGTATTTT.

The genes are TRBV7-9 and TRBJ1-6; 7 nucleotides match TRBD1. J lost 7 bases, V lost 1 base, and 1 base had no gene match. CDR1 and CDR2 from the germline V gene are SEHNR and FQNEAQ (reference sequence). This CDR3 spans 14 amino acids. CDR3 protein: CASSLDRGNSPLHF. The CDR3 DNA reads as TGTGCCAGCAGCTTAGACAGGGGAAATTCACCCCTCCACTTT.

The rearrangement joins TRBV5-1 to TRBJ1-4; TRBD1 agrees at 8 bases. This CDR3 is 14 amino acids long. Germline V gene sequence: CDR1 SGHRS, CDR2 YFSETQ. J was trimmed by 7 bases and V by 3 bases; bases with no gene match: 5. The CDR3 DNA sequence: TGCGCCAGCAGCTCCGGACAGGGTGCTGAAAAACTGTTTTTT. It encodes CASSSGQGAEKLFF.

The CDR3 DNA follows: TGTGCCAGCAGCGTAGGATGGGGACTTAACTACGAGCAGTACTTC. Translating it yields CASSVGWGLNYEQYF. The chain has TRBV9 and TRBJ2-7; TRBD2 might be the D (6 bases). Deletions cut 0 bases from V and 3 bases from J, with 13 bases between. CDR3 length: 15 residues. Looked up from germline, CDR1 is SGDLS and CDR2 is YYNGEE.

This clone has a handful of counts. V and J are TRBV18 and TRBJ1-5; D remains unclear. Per germline, CDR1 KGHSH and CDR2 LQKENI. There are 14 residues in the CDR3. V lost 3 bases, J lost 7 bases, and 13 bases lay in between. The CDR3 spells CASSPAEEAQPQHF. The CDR3 coding sequence is TGTGCCAGCTCACCGGCCGAGGAAGCGCAGCCCCAGCATTTT.

The chain combines TRBV19 with TRBJ2-3; D might be TRBD2 (6 bases). V was cut by 4 bases and J by 0 bases, with 11 bases left in between. The germline V gene encodes CDR1 LNHDA and CDR2 SQIVND (reference sequence). This CDR3 contains 15 residues. The CDR3 DNA reads as TGTGCCAGTAGTACTCAACGGGGGAGCACAGATACGCAGTATTTT. Translating gives CASSTQRGSTDTQYF. The variable domain in full, with the rest retrieved from reference TRBV19 and TRBJ2-3, is DGGITQSPKYLFRKEGQNVTLSCEQNLNHDAMYWYRQDPGQGLRLIYYSQIVNDFQKGDIAEGYSVSREKKESFPLTVTSAQKNPTAFYLCASSTQRGSTDTQYFGPGTRLTVL.

The V gene is TRBV10-2, the J gene TRBJ2-7; the D gene is possibly TRBD1 (5 bases). The CDR3 has 12 residues. In germline, CDR1 is WSHSY, CDR2 SAAADI. V lost 5 bases and J 3 bases, leaving 8 bases between the germline ends. The CDR3 bases are TGCGCCAGCAGTCTTCAGGGCTACGAGCAGTACTTC. Its translation: CASSLQGYEQYF.

The chain has TRBV5-8 and TRBJ2-5; a possible D gene is TRBD1 (6 bases). The CDR3 spans 17 residues. Germline V gene sequence: CDR1 SGHTS, CDR2 YDEGEE. With 6 bases removed from V and 5 bases from J, the gap between germline ends came to 26 bases. CDR3 loop: CASTRQLGRGREETQYF. In DNA form, the CDR3 reads TGTGCCAGCACCCGGCAATTGGGCAGGGGAAGAGAGGAGACCCAGTACTTC. Combining the CDR3 with reference TRBV5-8 and TRBJ2-5 gives the whole variable domain EAGVTQSPTHLIKTRGQQATLRCSPISGHTSVYWYQQALGLGLQFLLWYDEGEERNRGNFPPRFSGRQFPNYSSELNVNALELEDSALYLCASTRQLGRGREETQYFGPGTRLLVL.